A single sample gave rise to the 28 T cell receptor beta chains below, sequenced in a study of T-cell reconstitution after alpha-beta-depleted transplantation in children. TCRbeta library preparation incorporated unique molecular identifiers. Via MiXCR, TCRdb re-called the PCR reads, giving one row per CDR3 protein. The table records around 700,000 distinct CDR3 sequences, around 13% of them present only once. The sequencing used PBMCs, collected before TCRalphabeta/CD19-depleted stem cell transplant. The origin of the receptors is a girl aged 2 to 10 with congenital amegakaryocytic thrombocytopenia, due to receive a stem cell transplant.

The DNA of the CDR3 is TGTGCCAGCACCCCTCATTGCGAGGGGTACAATGAGCAGTTCTTC. Amino acids: CASTPHCEGYNEQFF. The chain links TRBV28 to TRBJ2-1; D assignment may be TRBD1 or TRBD2 (5 bases each). Germline-derived CDR1 and CDR2 are MDHEN and SYDVKM. The V end lost 7 bases, the J end lost 4 bases, and 17 bases lay between the germline ends. The CDR3 contains 15 residues.

Many counts were recorded for this clonotype. The gene calls are TRBV9 and TRBJ1-2; weak D call: TRBD1 (5 bases). The CDR3 consists of 14 residues. Germline CDR1 reads SGDLS; CDR2 reads YYNGEE. Trimming took off 0 bases at V and 2 bases at J, with 8 bases between the two ends. This CDR3 reads CASSVGGVNYGYTF. For the CDR3, the DNA is TGTGCCAGCAGCGTAGGGGGGGTCAACTATGGCTACACCTTC. Filled out from reference TRBV9 and TRBJ1-2, the complete variable domain reads DSGVTQTPKHLITATGQRVTLRCSPRSGDLSVYWYQQSLDQGLQFLIQYYNGEERAKGNILERFSAQQFPDLHSELNLSSLELGDSALYFCASSVGGVNYGYTFGSGTRLTVV.

Details on this clonotype: One junction end disagrees with the germline gene, perhaps due to a read error. The chain carries TRBV7-9 and TRBJ2-7; the D gene is possibly TRBD2 (5 bases). CDR1 is SEHNR, CDR2 FQNEAQ, per germline (reference sequence). The CDR3 contains 15 residues. The CDR3 protein is CASSPVGLAVYGQYF. The CDR3 nucleotides read TGTGCCAGCAGCCCGGTGGGTCTAGCAGTCTACGGGCAGTACTTC.

This clonotype was observed at least ten times. This chain links TRBV7-6 with TRBJ2-7; TRBD1 is a possible D gene (6 bases). Germline CDR1 reads SGHVS; CDR2 reads FNYEAQ. V lost 5 bases and J 0 bases, leaving 11 bases between the germline ends. This CDR3 has 14 residues. DNA of the CDR3: TGTGCCAGCAGCCCGGAGACAGGCTCCTACGAGCAGTACTTC. This sequence encodes CASSPETGSYEQYF.

At least ten counts were recorded for this clonotype. The rearrangement joins TRBV20-1 to TRBJ1-2; D gene ambiguous. This CDR3 comprises 13 residues. V was pared by 0 bases and J by 4 bases, with 9 bases between. Per germline, CDR1 DFQATT and CDR2 SNEGSKA (reference sequence). The CDR3 sequence: CSARDGPLYGYTF. The CDR3 DNA follows: TGCAGTGCTAGAGACGGACCCCTCTATGGCTACACCTTC.

The chain employs TRBV6-1 and TRBJ2-5; 9 bases line up with TRBD1. The CDR3 contains 13 residues. Trimming at V came to 6 bases and at J to 5 bases, leaving 4 bases not matched to a gene. Germline CDR1 and CDR2: MNHNS and SASEGT. The CDR3 sequence is CASSDRGMETQYF. The CDR3, as DNA: TGTGCCAGCAGCGACAGGGGGATGGAGACCCAGTACTTC.

With respect to this clonotype: This may be a read error: a much more frequent sequence differs by one nucleotide. The CDR3 DNA reads TGCTGTGCTAGGGGGCTTTCAGCGGGAGAAAGCAATGAGCAGTTCTTC. Translated, it gives CCARGLSAGESNEQFF. V gene TRBV20-1 combines with J gene TRBJ2-1; D might be TRBD2 (8 bases). The CDR3 runs to 16 residues. The germline gives CDR1 DFQATT, CDR2 SNEGSKA (reference sequence).

The chain is built from TRBV2 and TRBJ2-1; D unresolved. The germline V gene has CDR1 SNHLY and CDR2 FYNNEI. This CDR3 spans 12 amino acids. V dropped 1 base and J dropped 8 bases, with 6 bases sitting between them. In nucleotides, the CDR3 is TGTGCCAGCAGTGAAGGTGGATATGAGCAGTTCTTC. Translated: CASSEGGYEQFF.

This clonotype has ten or more counts. The chain uses TRBV7-8 and TRBJ1-5; D might be TRBD1 (5 bases). This CDR3 is built from 14 residues. From germline, CDR1 is SGHVS and CDR2 FQNEAQ. V lost 1 base and J lost 11, with 15 bases in between. The CDR3 region is CASSLGQPLGAQHF. CDR3 DNA: TGTGCCAGCAGCTTAGGACAGCCCCTTGGGGCCCAGCATTTT.

Of note for this clonotype: It may be a read error: a sequence one base away is much more abundant. The DNA is omitted, as the CDR3 cannot be located on it reliably, and the CDR3 follows TCRdb's listing. The gene calls are TRBV20-1 and TRBJ2-7; the DNA was not used to check the table's D call, TRBD1. The germline V gene encodes CDR1 DFQATT and CDR2 SNEGSKA (reference sequence). The CDR3 adds up to 14 amino acids, both ends counted. The CDR3 spells CSARVGTGSYEQSF.

This clonotype appeared many times. The gene calls are TRBV20-1 and TRBJ2-5; perhaps D is TRBD1 or TRBD2 (5 bases each). Trimming took off 1 base at V and 3 bases at J, with 12 bases between the two ends. Germline lookup yields CDR1 DFQATT and CDR2 SNEGSKA (reference sequence). The CDR3 loop spans 14 amino acids. The CDR3 nucleotides read TGCAGTGCTAGAGGGGGCAGCGGAGAAGAGACCCAGTACTTC. It is translated as CSARGGSGEETQYF.

The gene calls are TRBV29-1 and TRBJ2-5, with D possibly being TRBD1 or TRBD2 (5 bases each). The V gene lost 5 bases and the J gene lost 5 bases, with 21 bases spanning the gap. The V gene's germline CDR1 is SQVTM and CDR2 ANQGSEA. This CDR3 is 15 amino acids long. CDR3 DNA sequence: TGCAGCGTTTCCTTCTCAGGGAGAGGCGGGGAGACCCAGTACTTC. This encodes CSVSFSGRGGETQYF.

This clonotype was detected a few times. The chain links TRBV9 to TRBJ2-1; D may be TRBD1 (6 bases). The CDR3 totals 17 residues. Germline V gene lookup returns CDR1 SGDLS and CDR2 YYNGEE. V was cut by 3 bases and J by 4 bases, with 20 bases left in between. In DNA, the CDR3 is TGTGCCAGCAGCGAAACTCAGGGACAACCTATATACAATGAGCAGTTCTTC. It codes for CASSETQGQPIYNEQFF.

This clonotype showed up just a few times. The V gene is TRBV29-1, the J gene TRBJ1-1; a possible D gene is TRBD1 (6 bases). The CDR3 totals 14 residues. V was trimmed by 3 bases and J by 1 base, leaving 12 bases between them. Germline V CDR1 and CDR2: SQVTM, ANQGSEA. For the CDR3, the DNA is TGCAGCGTTGATCTCCGGGGGGCGAACACTGAAGCTTTCTTT. Translation: CSVDLRGANTEAFF.

The chain links TRBV5-1 to TRBJ2-1; D is perhaps TRBD2 (6 bases). Per germline, CDR1 SGHRS and CDR2 YFSETQ. There are 15 residues in the CDR3. Trimming removed 7 bases at V and 0 bases at J, with 14 bases between. CDR3 bases: TGCGCCAGCGCGGGGCCGGGGAGCTCCTACAATGAGCAGTTCTTC. Protein product: CASAGPGSSYNEQFF.

This clonotype was seen many times. V gene TRBV5-1 combines with J gene TRBJ2-5; 13 nucleotides agree with TRBD2. The V gene end was trimmed by 5 bases and the J gene end by 3 bases; junction bases not matched to a gene: 7. CDR3 length: 16 amino acids. Germline V lookup: CDR1 SGHRS, CDR2 YFSETQ. The CDR3, as DNA: TGCGCCAGCAGTATACTCGGACTAGCGGGAGAAGAGACCCAGTACTTC. Amino acid sequence: CASSILGLAGEETQYF.

This clonotype was counted ten times or more. The CDR3 bases are TGCAGTGCTAGGGAACTAGCGGGAGTGGATCTAGATACGCAGTATTTT. As protein: CSARELAGVDLDTQYF. The genes are TRBV20-1 and TRBJ2-3; TRBD2 aligns across 11 bases. Germline CDR1 is DFQATT and CDR2 is SNEGSKA (reference sequence). The CDR3 is made up of 16 amino acids. Unmatched junction bases numbered 10, after V lost 3 bases and J lost 5 bases.

This clonotype was observed a handful of times. The chain couples TRBV9 to TRBJ2-1, with D perhaps matching TRBD1 (6 bases). Germline CDR1 and CDR2: SGDLS and YYNGEE. This CDR3 comprises 11 residues. V was cut by 6 bases and J by 9 bases, with 10 bases left in between. This CDR3 reads CASTRGPEQFF. The CDR3 coding sequence is TGTGCCAGCACCAGGGGTCCTGAGCAGTTCTTC.

The gene calls are TRBV24-1 and TRBJ2-1; D unclear. Between the trimmed V and J ends, which lost 3 bases and 3 bases, there was a span of 2 bases. This CDR3 comprises 12 residues. Germline CDR1 reads KGHDR; CDR2 reads SFDVKD. For the CDR3, the DNA is TGTGCCACCAGTGATGGCTACAATGAGCAGTTCTTC. It specifies CATSDGYNEQFF.

This rearrangement joins TRBV27 to TRBJ2-1; no clear D gene. Trimming left V 2 bases short and J 10 bases short, with 15 bases between. This CDR3 is 14 amino acids long. In germline, CDR1 is MNHEY, CDR2 SMNVEV (reference sequence). As DNA, the CDR3 is TGTGCCAGCAGTTTAAATCTGGCTTTCCGGGAGCAGTTCTTC. Its translation is CASSLNLAFREQFF.

This clonotype appeared many times. The chain has TRBV12-3 or TRBV12-4 and TRBJ1-5, with a tentative D call TRBD1 (5 bases). The V end was cut by 6 bases, the J end by 3 bases, with 12 bases between. The CDR3 is 14 residues long. The CDR3 region is CASSLGGFNQPQHF. The DNA of the CDR3 is TGTGCCAGCAGCCTCGGGGGATTCAATCAGCCCCAGCATTTT.

This clonotype turned up a few times. V and J are TRBV5-1 and TRBJ2-7; D possibly corresponds to TRBD1 (5 bases). Deletions cut 2 bases from V and 1 base from J, with 22 bases between. CDR1 is SGHRS, CDR2 YFSETQ, per germline. This CDR3 has 18 residues. DNA of the CDR3: TGCGCCAGCAGCTTCACGGGCCAGGGTCGACCTTTATCCTACGAGCAGTACTTC. It translates to CASSFTGQGRPLSYEQYF.

CDR3 residues: CASPCTPRGVETQYF. CDR3 nucleotide sequence: TGTGCCAGCCCTTGTACCCCGAGGGGTGTGGAGACCCAGTACTTC. The V gene is TRBV12-3 or TRBV12-4, the J gene TRBJ2-5; D may match TRBD1 or TRBD2 (5 bases each). V lost 8 bases and J lost 5, with 21 bases in between. CDR3 length: 15 residues.

The sample holds many counts of this clonotype. The chain combines TRBV20-1 with TRBJ2-5; 10 nucleotides match TRBD2. The CDR3 has 15 residues. CDR1 and CDR2 (germline): DFQATT, SNEGSKA (reference sequence). Trimming removed 0 bases from V and 1 base from J; junction bases left unmatched: 2. CDR3 in amino acids: CSARDRTSGQETQYF. CDR3 sequence (DNA): TGCAGTGCTAGAGACCGGACTAGCGGCCAAGAGACCCAGTACTTC.

This clonotype was seen ten or more times. The genes are TRBV5-1 and TRBJ1-1; the D is unclear. CDR3 length equals 14 residues. Germline-derived CDR1 and CDR2 are SGHRS and YFSETQ. With 0 bases removed from V and 4 bases from J, the gap between germline ends came to 10 bases. CDR3 in DNA: TGCGCCAGCAGCTTGGGGGATAGTCTCACTGAAGCTTTCTTT. It encodes CASSLGDSLTEAFF.

This clonotype occurred a few times. The chain employs TRBV6-1 and TRBJ2-2; D is uncertain. CDR1 is MNHNS, CDR2 SASEGT, per germline. The germline V and J ends were trimmed by 6 bases and 4 bases, with 6 bases remaining between them. The CDR3 spans 12 residues. CDR3 loop: CASRDATGELFF. In nucleotides, the CDR3 is TGTGCCAGCAGAGATGCCACCGGGGAGCTGTTTTTT.

To note about this clonotype: A single base separates this from a much larger clone, so it may be a read error. V usage is TRBV29-1 and J usage is TRBJ2-5; D is undetermined. The germline CDR1 and CDR2 sequences are SQVTM and ANQGSEA. The CDR3 spans 12 residues. CDR3 sequence: CSAEETRETQYF. In DNA form, the CDR3 reads TGCAGCGCTGAAGAAACCCGGGAGACCCAGTACTTC.

This clonotype was found many times. The rearrangement uses TRBV20-1 and TRBJ2-1; 11 bases map to TRBD2. With V trimmed by 6 bases and J by 4 bases, 8 bases remained unmatched. The length of the CDR3 is 15 residues. Per germline, CDR1 DFQATT and CDR2 SNEGSKA (reference sequence). CDR3 bases: TGCAGTGCCCCCTCCGGGACTAGCGGATACAATGAGCAGTTCTTC. Amino acid sequence: CSAPSGTSGYNEQFF.